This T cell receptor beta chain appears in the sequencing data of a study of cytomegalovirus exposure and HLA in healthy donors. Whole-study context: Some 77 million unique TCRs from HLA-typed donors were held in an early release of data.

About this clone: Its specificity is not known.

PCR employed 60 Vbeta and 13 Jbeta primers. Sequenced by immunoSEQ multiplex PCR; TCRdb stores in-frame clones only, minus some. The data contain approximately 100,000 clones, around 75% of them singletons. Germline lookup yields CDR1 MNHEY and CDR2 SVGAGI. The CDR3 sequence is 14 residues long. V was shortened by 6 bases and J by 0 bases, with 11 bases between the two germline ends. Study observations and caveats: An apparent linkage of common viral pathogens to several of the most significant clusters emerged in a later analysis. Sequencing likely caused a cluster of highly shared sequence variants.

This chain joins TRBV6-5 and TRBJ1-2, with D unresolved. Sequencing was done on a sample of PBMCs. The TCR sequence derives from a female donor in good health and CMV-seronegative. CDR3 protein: CASSLHRANYGYTF. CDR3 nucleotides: TGTGCCAGCAGCCTCCATAGAGCTAACTATGGCTACACCTTC.